This is a list of T cell receptor beta chains from one sample in a study of blood T cells in healthy people across ages. TCRdb ran MiXCR on the 5' RACE reads and lists one entry per CDR3 protein. The sample contains roughly 800,000 distinct CDR3 sequences, roughly 24% of which appear only once. The same sample was also used in a study of T cells of mothers and their children.

The sample comprised blood. These receptors originate from a boy between 5 and 17 years old in good health. Each CDR3 is given with its conserved first and last residue. D genes are given only for firm matches.

length	J	D	V	CDR3
11	TRBJ1-4	-	TRBV6-6	CASKGPEKLFF
16	-	TRBD2	TRBV3-1	CASSQGSGLGDYEQYF
13	TRBJ2-3	-	TRBV12-5	CASGLGRTDTQYF
15	TRBJ2-3	-	TRBV6-1	CASLPGVGDADTQYF
14	TRBJ2-5	-	TRBV3-1	CASSQEGLAETQYF
15	TRBJ1-1	TRBD1	TRBV6-6	CARSSTGQGHTEAFF
11	TRBJ2-6	-	TRBV29-1	CSVLQANVLTF
11	TRBJ2-5	-	TRBV7-6	CASAVGETQYF
14	TRBJ2-5	-	TRBV6-5	CASSYSWGQETQYF
16	TRBJ2-5	-	TRBV12-5	CASGLVLGQGMETQYF
14	TRBJ1-1	-	TRBV20-1	CSARRGVRGTEAFF
14	TRBJ2-5	-	TRBV24-1	CATSESGQQETQYF
17	TRBJ2-6	-	TRBV5-1	CASSAGGTPSGANVLTF
18	TRBJ2-1	-	TRBV4-3	CASSQVALDALNYNEQFF
14	TRBJ1-4	-	TRBV27	CASSFDQGGEKLFF
14	TRBJ2-7	TRBD1	TRBV5-7	CASSGDRESYEQHF
12	TRBJ2-3	-	TRBV7-2	CASSLVDDTQYF
13	TRBJ2-1	-	TRBV18	CASSPPSRDEQFF
13	TRBJ2-4	TRBD2	TRBV6-5	CASSEREGHIQYF
15	TRBJ2-1	TRBD2	TRBV7-2	CASNKAGGSVREQFF
13	TRBJ1-2	TRBD1	TRBV20-1	CSARATGGDGYTF
16	TRBJ2-5	TRBD1	TRBV3-1	CASSPPRQGNGETQYF
15	TRBJ2-5	-	TRBV5-5	CASSFAAAPQETQYF